This T cell receptor beta chain stems from a study of CD8 T cells in ankylosing spondylitis. This clonotype turned up a few times. The antigen is not known. Overall study findings and caveats: Matched ankylosing spondylitis synovial fluid reportedly showed significant enrichment of disease-linked clones. Previously reported in reactive arthritis synovial fluid and blood were some of the motif variants.

The germline CDR1 and CDR2 sequences are SGHVS and FQNEAQ. There are 17 residues in the CDR3. V gave up 5 bases and J gave up 0 bases; unmatched junction bases: 7. Quantitative barcoded 5'-RACE was used to prepare TCR beta libraries. Each CDR3 protein gets one entry after TCRdb re-called the 5' RACE reads with MiXCR. The repertoire holds approximately 340,000 distinct CDR3 sequences, with roughly 14% as singletons. The receptor was derived from a male donor with ankylosing spondylitis or in good health (not recorded which). The sample consisted of blood, either unsorted or a sorted T cell fraction (not recorded which). The V call is TRBV7-8, the J call TRBJ2-3, with 11 bases lining up with TRBD2. In DNA, the CDR3 is TGTGCCAGCAGCGAATTTAGCGGGGGGGGCAGCACAGATACGCAGTATTTT. Its translation is CASSEFSGGGSTDTQYF.